This T cell receptor beta chain was recovered during a study of cytomegalovirus exposure and HLA in healthy donors. Study results and caveats: Rare TCR sequences dominated, though some public TCRs recurred in many donors. The likely explanation for a cluster of highly shared sequence variants was sequencing artifact.

CDR3 length equals 14 residues. Unmatched junction bases numbered 8, after V lost 4 bases and J lost 7 bases. Per the germline V gene, CDR1 is SGHVS and CDR2 is FNYEAQ. With respect to this clone: Its antigen is not known.

Primers: 60 Vbeta forward and 13 Jbeta reverse. TCRdb keeps only in-frame clones here, not all; method: immunoSEQ multiplex PCR. The table includes about 200,000 clones, around four fifths detected once. Sequencing was carried out using PBMCs. This receptor was obtained from a male donor in good health and CMV-seronegative. V and J are TRBV7-6 and TRBJ2-7; 9 positions agree with TRBD1. CDR3 DNA sequence: TGTGCCAGCAGCTCCGGGACAGGGCCGAAGGAGCAGTACTTC. Protein: CASSSGTGPKEQYF.